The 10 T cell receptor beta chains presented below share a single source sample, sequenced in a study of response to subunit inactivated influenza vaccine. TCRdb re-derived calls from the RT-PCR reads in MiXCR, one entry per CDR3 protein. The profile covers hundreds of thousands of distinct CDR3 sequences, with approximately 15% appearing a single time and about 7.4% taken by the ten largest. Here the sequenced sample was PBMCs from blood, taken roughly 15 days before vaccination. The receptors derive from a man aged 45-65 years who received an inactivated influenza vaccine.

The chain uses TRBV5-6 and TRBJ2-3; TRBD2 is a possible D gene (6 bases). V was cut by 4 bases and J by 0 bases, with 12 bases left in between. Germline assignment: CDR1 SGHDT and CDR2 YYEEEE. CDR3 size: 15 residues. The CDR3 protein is CASSLPSVSTDTQYF. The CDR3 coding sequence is TGTGCCAGCAGCCTCCCTAGCGTAAGCACAGATACGCAGTATTTT.

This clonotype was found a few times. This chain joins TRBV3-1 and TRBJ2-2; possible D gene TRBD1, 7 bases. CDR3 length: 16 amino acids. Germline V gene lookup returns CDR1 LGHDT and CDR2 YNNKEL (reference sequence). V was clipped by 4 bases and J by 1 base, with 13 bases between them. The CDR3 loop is CASSLQGGLNTGELFF. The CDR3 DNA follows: TGTGCCAGCAGCCTCCAGGGGGGATTGAACACCGGGGAGCTGTTTTTT. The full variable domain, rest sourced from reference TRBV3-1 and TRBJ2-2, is DTAVSQTPKYLVTQMGNDKSIKCEQNLGHDTMYWYKQDSKKFLKIMFSYNNKELIINETVPNRFSPKSPDKAHLNLHINSLELGDSAVYFCASSLQGGLNTGELFFGEGSRLTVL.

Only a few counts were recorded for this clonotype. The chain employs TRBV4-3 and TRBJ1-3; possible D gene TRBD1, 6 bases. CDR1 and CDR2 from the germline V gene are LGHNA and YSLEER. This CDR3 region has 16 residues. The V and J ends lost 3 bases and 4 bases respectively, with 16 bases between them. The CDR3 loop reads CASSHLGGQGGNTIYF. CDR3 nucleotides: TGCGCCAGCAGCCACCTTGGGGGGCAGGGAGGAAACACCATATATTTT.

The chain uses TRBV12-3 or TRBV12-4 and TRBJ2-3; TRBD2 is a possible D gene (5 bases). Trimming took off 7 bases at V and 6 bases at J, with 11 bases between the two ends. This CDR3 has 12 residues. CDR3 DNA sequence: TGTGCCAGCACCCCGGACTCGGATACGCAGTATTTT. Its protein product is CASTPDSDTQYF.

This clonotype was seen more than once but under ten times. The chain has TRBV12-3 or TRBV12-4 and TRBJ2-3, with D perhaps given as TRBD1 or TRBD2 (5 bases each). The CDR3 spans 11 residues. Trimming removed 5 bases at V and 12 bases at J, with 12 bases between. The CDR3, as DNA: TGTGCCAGCAGTATCGGGACCGGCCAGTATTTT. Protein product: CASSIGTGQYF.

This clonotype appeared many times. In DNA form, the CDR3 reads TGTGCCAGCAGTACAATAGAGGGCAGGGTCTACGAGCAGTACTTC. It codes for CASSTIEGRVYEQYF. This chain joins TRBV28 and TRBJ2-7; D might be TRBD1 or TRBD2, each matching 5 bases. The CDR3 covers 15 residues. Germline V gene data show CDR1 as MDHEN and CDR2 as SYDVKM. Trimming took off 5 bases at V and 3 bases at J, with 17 bases between the two ends.

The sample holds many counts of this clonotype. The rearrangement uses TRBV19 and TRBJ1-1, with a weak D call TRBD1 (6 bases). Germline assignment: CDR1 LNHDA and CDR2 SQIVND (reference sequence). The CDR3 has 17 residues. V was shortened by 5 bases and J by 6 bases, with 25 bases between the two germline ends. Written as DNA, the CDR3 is TGTGCCAGTAGTCATAGGGGGGGACGGTCCGTTCGGGCTGAAGCTTTCTTT. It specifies CASSHRGGRSVRAEAFF.

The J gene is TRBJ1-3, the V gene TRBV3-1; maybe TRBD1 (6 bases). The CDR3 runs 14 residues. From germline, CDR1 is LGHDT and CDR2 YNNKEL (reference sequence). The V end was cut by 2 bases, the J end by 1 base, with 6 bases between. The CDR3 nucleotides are TGTGCCAGCAGCCAACAGGGGTCTGGAAACACCATATATTTT. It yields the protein CASSQQGSGNTIYF. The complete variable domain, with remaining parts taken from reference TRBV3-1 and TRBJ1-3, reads DTAVSQTPKYLVTQMGNDKSIKCEQNLGHDTMYWYKQDSKKFLKIMFSYNNKELIINETVPNRFSPKSPDKAHLNLHINSLELGDSAVYFCASSQQGSGNTIYFGEGSWLTVV.

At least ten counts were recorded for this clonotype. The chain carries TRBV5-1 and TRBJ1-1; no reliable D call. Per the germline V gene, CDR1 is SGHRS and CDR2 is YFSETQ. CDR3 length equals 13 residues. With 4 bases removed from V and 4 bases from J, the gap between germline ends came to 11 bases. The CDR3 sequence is CASSPRGPTEAFF. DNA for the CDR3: TGCGCCAGCAGCCCGCGGGGTCCCACTGAAGCTTTCTTT. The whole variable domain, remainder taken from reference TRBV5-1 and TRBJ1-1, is KAGVTQTPRYLIKTRGQQVTLSCSPISGHRSVSWYQQTPGQGLQFLFEYFSETQRNKGNFPGRFSGRQFSNSRSEMNVSTLELGDSALYLCASSPRGPTEAFFGQGTRLTVV.

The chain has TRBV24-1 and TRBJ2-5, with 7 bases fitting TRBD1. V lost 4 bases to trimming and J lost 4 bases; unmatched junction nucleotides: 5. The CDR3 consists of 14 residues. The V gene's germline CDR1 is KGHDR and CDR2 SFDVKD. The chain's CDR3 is CATSDGQELETQYF. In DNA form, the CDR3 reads TGTGCCACCAGTGACGGACAGGAGCTAGAGACCCAGTACTTC.